This T cell receptor beta chain was documented in a study of response to subunit inactivated influenza vaccine. TCRdb re-analysed the RT-PCR reads in MiXCR, keeping a single row per CDR3 protein. The sample holds about 540,000 distinct CDR3 sequences, 12% to 15% seen once. Germline values: CDR1 KGHDR, CDR2 SFDVKD. CDR3 size: 16 residues. The trim removed 4 bases at V and 2 bases at J, leaving 2 bases unmatched. This clonotype was found a few times. The sample consisted of PBMCs from blood, taken about 13 days after vaccination. The rearrangement joins TRBV24-1 to TRBJ2-1; 12 bases map to TRBD1. The receptor was isolated from a man in his forties or fifties who received an inactivated influenza vaccine. CDR3 region: CATSDGTGGAYNEQFF. The CDR3 nucleotides are TGTGCCACCAGTGACGGGACAGGGGGCGCCTACAATGAGCAGTTCTTC.